Below, 32 T cell receptor beta chains from the same sample are listed, as sequenced in a study of shared clonotypes between healthy human individuals. Profiling relied on immunoSEQ multiplex PCR, and the TCRdb table lists in-frame clones only, not all of them. The sample has millions of clones, over 85% seen once. Input material: naive CD4+ T cells sorted from blood. Subset: CD45RA+ positively selected. These receptors were obtained from a man aged 18 to 35 in good health.

The rearrangement joins TRBV6-4 to TRBJ1-5; 8 bases match TRBD1. J gave up 2 bases and V 2 bases, and 8 bases lay outside the gene matches. CDR3 length: 17 amino acids. Germline CDR1 MRHNA, CDR2 SNTAGT. In DNA, the CDR3 is TGTGCCAGCAGTGACCCCGGGACAGGCGGTCGCAATCAGCCCCAGCATTTT. Protein sequence: CASSDPGTGGRNQPQHF.

The V and J genes are TRBV9 and TRBJ2-7, with D perhaps matching TRBD1 (6 bases). Germline CDR1 SGDLS, CDR2 YYNGEE. Trimming removed 0 bases at V and 7 bases at J, with 14 bases between. The CDR3 runs to 14 residues. The CDR3 loop is CASSVAGTGREQYF. CDR3 nucleotides: TGTGCCAGCAGCGTAGCTGGAACAGGGCGGGAGCAGTACTTC.

The V gene is TRBV6-1, the J gene TRBJ2-1, with 7 nucleotides matching TRBD2. The CDR3 sequence is 15 residues long. Germline V gene lookup returns CDR1 MNHNS and CDR2 SASEGT. Trimming removed 11 bases from V and 2 bases from J; junction bases left unmatched: 12. CDR3 in DNA: TGTGCCGCGGGAGTGGCAGCCCTTGCCTACAATGAGCAGTTCTTC. It is translated as CAAGVAALAYNEQFF.

This chain joins TRBV6-5 and TRBJ1-6; 9 bases align to TRBD1. This CDR3 region has 15 residues. Germline V lookup: CDR1 MNHEY, CDR2 SVGAGI. J lost 12 bases, V lost 5 bases, and 11 bases had no gene match. The CDR3 protein is CASSPSGTGKQPLHF. The CDR3 DNA follows: TGTGCCAGCAGTCCTTCCGGGACAGGGAAGCAACCCCTCCACTTT.

The CDR3 spells CASSLDSGLGEQFF. The CDR3 nucleotides read TGTGCCAGCAGTTTAGATAGCGGTCTTGGTGAGCAGTTCTTC. V is TRBV6-5 and J is TRBJ2-1, with D perhaps matching TRBD2 (6 bases). Germline assignment: CDR1 MNHEY and CDR2 SVGAGI. V shed 4 bases and J shed 9 bases, with 16 bases lying between them. This CDR3 contains 14 residues.

Details on this clone: This sample includes further DNA sequences coding for the same CDR3. The V call is TRBV10-3, the J call TRBJ2-5, with D hard to call. Germline CDR1 and CDR2: ENHRY and SYGVKD. The CDR3 runs 12 residues. V dropped 0 bases and J dropped 5 bases, with 4 bases sitting between them. Written as DNA, the CDR3 is TGTGCCATCAGTGAGTCTTCGGAGACCCAGTACTTC. It is translated as CAISESSETQYF.

The chain employs TRBV6-5 and TRBJ1-4, with a weak D call TRBD1 (5 bases). V was shortened by 8 bases and J by 3 bases, with 16 bases between the two germline ends. Germline V CDR1 and CDR2: MNHEY, SVGAGI. The CDR3 sequence is 15 residues long. CDR3 coding DNA: TGTGCCAGCGGAAAGGGGAGGGATGCTAATGAAAAACTGTTTTTT. Translated, it gives CASGKGRDANEKLFF.

The chain combines TRBV6-5 with TRBJ2-5; the D call may be TRBD1 or TRBD2 (5 bases each). The CDR3 is made up of 13 amino acids. The V gene lost 4 bases and the J gene lost 4 bases, with 10 bases spanning the gap. CDR1 and CDR2 from the germline V gene are MNHEY and SVGAGI. CDR3 protein: CASSLLGVETQYF. In DNA, the CDR3 is TGTGCCAGCAGTTTACTAGGGGTAGAGACCCAGTACTTC.

Remarks on this clone: The same CDR3 also results from other DNA sequences found in this sample. The V and J genes are TRBV6-1 and TRBJ1-5, with a tentative D call TRBD1 (6 bases). This CDR3 spans 14 amino acids. Trimming cost V 6 bases and J 0 bases, with 9 bases left between them. The germline V gene encodes CDR1 MNHNS and CDR2 SASEGT. The CDR3 reads CASRDSFSNQPQHF. Written as DNA, the CDR3 is TGTGCCAGCAGGGACAGTTTTAGCAATCAGCCCCAGCATTTT.

With respect to this clone: This could be a read error, since a much larger clone is one nucleotide away. The genes are TRBV27 and TRBJ1-2; TRBD1 agrees at 7 bases. The CDR3 is 13 residues long. V lost 5 bases, J lost 4 bases, and 4 bases stayed unmatched. Germline CDR1 is MNHEY and CDR2 is SMNVEV (reference sequence). CDR3 nucleotide sequence: TGTGCCAGCAGTGCCGGGACAGTCTATGGCTACACCTTC. Translated, it gives CASSAGTVYGYTF.

The chain joins TRBV10-3 to TRBJ2-1; the match to TRBD1 covers 7 bases. The CDR3 totals 15 residues. The V gene end was trimmed by 4 bases and the J gene end by 4 bases; junction bases not matched to a gene: 7. Germline V gene sequence: CDR1 ENHRY, CDR2 SYGVKD. For the CDR3, the DNA is TGTGCCATCAGTGTCAGCAACAGGGGTTACAATGAGCAGTTCTTC. As protein: CAISVSNRGYNEQFF.

The V call is TRBV4-1, the J call TRBJ2-7; perhaps D is TRBD1 or TRBD2 (5 bases each). Germline CDR1 reads MGHRA; CDR2 reads YSYEKL. Trimming pared 1 base from V and 5 bases from J, leaving 9 bases between. The CDR3 loop spans 13 amino acids. CDR3 in DNA: TGCGCCAGCAGCCAAGCTGAGGGACACGAGCAGTACTTC. Protein sequence: CASSQAEGHEQYF.

The V call is TRBV20-1, the J call TRBJ1-4; the match to TRBD1 covers 9 bases. The V segment lost 4 bases and the J segment 16 bases; nucleotides outside the gene matches: 7. This CDR3 has 11 residues. Germline values: CDR1 DFQATT, CDR2 SNEGSKA (reference sequence). CDR3 loop: CSATRTGVGFF. The CDR3 coding sequence is TGCAGTGCTACTAGGACAGGGGTTGGGTTTTTT.

The V and J genes are TRBV9 and TRBJ1-2; D gene unclear. Germline V gene lookup returns CDR1 SGDLS and CDR2 YYNGEE. There are 16 residues in the CDR3. Between the trimmed V and J ends, which lost 0 bases and 0 bases, there was a span of 12 bases. CDR3 region: CASSVVEGLTNYGYTF. CDR3 bases: TGTGCCAGCAGCGTAGTTGAGGGCTTGACTAACTATGGCTACACCTTC. The complete variable domain, with remaining parts taken from reference TRBV9 and TRBJ1-2, reads DSGVTQTPKHLITATGQRVTLRCSPRSGDLSVYWYQQSLDQGLQFLIQYYNGEERAKGNILERFSAQQFPDLHSELNLSSLELGDSALYFCASSVVEGLTNYGYTFGSGTRLTVV.

This chain links TRBV14 with TRBJ2-5; TRBD1 matches 8 bases. The CDR3 runs to 15 residues. Germline trimming cut 4 bases from V and 6 bases from J; bases unmatched to any gene: 10. Germline loops: CDR1 SGHDN, CDR2 FVKESK. CDR3 amino acids: CASSPNGQGGKTQYF. The CDR3 bases are TGTGCCAGCAGCCCGAACGGACAGGGTGGAAAGACCCAGTACTTC.

The chain has TRBV29-1 and TRBJ2-3, with D possibly called TRBD1 or TRBD2 (5 bases each). The CDR3 contains 14 residues. The germline V gene encodes CDR1 SQVTM and CDR2 ANQGSEA. Between the trimmed V and J ends, which lost 7 bases and 1 base, there was a span of 15 bases. CDR3 sequence reads: CSGDGGRGTDTQYF. In nucleotides, the CDR3 is TGCAGCGGGGACGGCGGTCGGGGCACAGATACGCAGTATTTT.

This sequence joins TRBV9 and TRBJ2-1; possibly TRBD1 for D (6 bases). This CDR3 has 16 amino acids. The V and J ends lost 6 bases and 0 bases respectively, with 16 bases between them. Germline-derived CDR1 and CDR2 are SGDLS and YYNGEE. The CDR3 DNA sequence: TGTGCCAGCACCCGAGGACAGTATTTCTCCTACAATGAGCAGTTCTTC. Its protein product is CASTRGQYFSYNEQFF. The full variable domain, its missing parts supplied by reference TRBV9 and TRBJ2-1, is DSGVTQTPKHLITATGQRVTLRCSPRSGDLSVYWYQQSLDQGLQFLIQYYNGEERAKGNILERFSAQQFPDLHSELNLSSLELGDSALYFCASTRGQYFSYNEQFFGPGTRLTVL.

This rearrangement joins TRBV5-4 to TRBJ2-1; TRBD2 matches at 12 bases. V lost 4 bases to trimming and J lost 7 bases; unmatched junction nucleotides: 6. The CDR3 consists of 15 residues. The germline gives CDR1 SGHNT, CDR2 YYREEE (reference sequence). CDR3 sequence reads: CASSPTSGGFNEQFF. CDR3 nucleotide sequence: TGTGCCAGCAGCCCTACTAGCGGGGGGTTTAATGAGCAGTTCTTC. Together with reference TRBV5-4 and TRBJ2-1, the CDR3 gives the full variable domain: ETGVTQSPTHLIKTRGQQVTLRCSSQSGHNTVSWYQQALGQGPQFIFQYYREEENGRGNFPPRFSGLQFPNYSSELNVNALELDDSALYLCASSPTSGGFNEQFFGPGTRLTVL.

The V gene is TRBV28, the J gene TRBJ1-1; a possible D gene is TRBD1 (6 bases). This CDR3 comprises 14 residues. The V end was cut by 7 bases, the J end by 0 bases, with 12 bases between. CDR1 is MDHEN, CDR2 SYDVKM, per germline. The CDR3 loop is CASIRGGMNTEAFF. The CDR3 nucleotides read TGTGCCAGCATAAGGGGGGGCATGAACACTGAAGCTTTCTTT.

The CDR3 here is CASNEQFF. The CDR3 nucleotides are TGTGCCAGCAATGAGCAGTTCTTC. V usage is TRBV11-3 and J usage is TRBJ2-1; D unclear. V lost 7 bases and J 8 bases, leaving 0 bases between the germline ends. The germline V gene encodes CDR1 SGHNT and CDR2 YENEEA. The CDR3 consists of 8 residues.

The rearrangement joins TRBV11-2 to TRBJ1-1; D uncertain. CDR3 length equals 17 residues. Trimming shortened V by 1 base and J by 1 base, and 16 bases separated the two germline ends. CDR1 is SGHAT, CDR2 FQNNGV, per germline. The CDR3: CASSLGQWGKGNTEAFF. As DNA, the CDR3 is TGTGCCAGCAGCTTAGGACAATGGGGAAAGGGGAACACTGAAGCTTTCTTT.

The CDR3 loop is CASSYDRGYGYTF. The CDR3 DNA follows: TGTGCCAGCAGTTACGACAGGGGCTATGGCTACACCTTC. V gene TRBV6-6 combines with J gene TRBJ1-2; 8 bases line up with TRBD1. The length of the CDR3 is 13 residues. Germline CDR1 and CDR2: MNHNY and SVGAGI (reference sequence). The V and J ends lost 2 bases and 4 bases, in that order; junction bases with no gene match: 0.

This sequence joins TRBV5-1 and TRBJ2-1; 8 bases match TRBD1. V lost 1 base, J lost 0 bases, and 12 bases stayed unmatched. CDR3 length: 19 residues. Germline V gene data show CDR1 as SGHRS and CDR2 as YFSETQ. CDR3 residues: CASSLLGTGLKSSYNEQFF. The CDR3 DNA is TGCGCCAGCAGCTTGTTGGGGACAGGCCTCAAGAGCTCCTACAATGAGCAGTTCTTC.

The rearrangement joins TRBV5-1 to TRBJ2-7; either TRBD1 or TRBD2 may supply D (5 bases each). V shed 3 bases and J shed 5 bases, with 15 bases lying between them. The CDR3 sequence is 14 residues long. Germline CDR1 and CDR2: SGHRS and YFSETQ. The CDR3: CASSSGTVRDEQYF. CDR3 coding DNA: TGCGCCAGCAGCTCCGGGACGGTAAGGGACGAGCAGTACTTC.

This chain uses TRBV2 with TRBJ1-5; TRBD1 matches at 9 bases. Looked up from germline, CDR1 is SNHLY and CDR2 is FYNNEI. After removal of 4 bases from V and 6 bases from J, the junction contained 10 bases not matched to a gene. CDR3 size: 16 residues. For the CDR3, the DNA is TGTGCCAGCAGTGGATCCGGGACAGGGAGGGTTCAGCCCCAGCATTTT. As protein: CASSGSGTGRVQPQHF.

As concerns this clone: Other DNA sequences of this sample code for an identical CDR3. This rearrangement joins TRBV11-2 to TRBJ1-1; no definite D call. The CDR3 has 14 residues. V lost 1 base, J lost 1 base, and 7 bases lay in between. Looked up from germline, CDR1 is SGHAT and CDR2 is FQNNGV. This CDR3 reads CASSLGPGNTEAFF. DNA of the CDR3: TGTGCCAGCAGCTTAGGACCAGGGAACACTGAAGCTTTCTTT.

V gene TRBV14 combines with J gene TRBJ2-5; 9 bases agree with TRBD1. The length of the CDR3 is 16 residues. V lost 5 bases and J lost 2; bases outside the gene matches: 9. Looked up from germline, CDR1 is SGHDN and CDR2 is FVKESK. The CDR3, as DNA: TGTGCCAGCAGCTCACGGGGACAGGGCCTTCAAGAGACCCAGTACTTC. Translating gives CASSSRGQGLQETQYF.

The rearrangement uses TRBV5-4 and TRBJ2-5, with 7 bases that match TRBD2. The CDR3 is made up of 15 amino acids. Germline CDR1 is SGHNT and CDR2 is YYREEE (reference sequence). V shed 4 bases and J 1 base; nucleotides not matched to a gene: 7. The CDR3 DNA reads as TGTGCCAGCAGCCAAGGTCGGGGGGTCCAAGAGACCCAGTACTTC. Amino acid sequence: CASSQGRGVQETQYF.

The chain links TRBV27 to TRBJ1-1; TRBD1 is a possible D gene (6 bases). CDR3 size: 14 residues. Germline CDR1 reads MNHEY; CDR2 reads SMNVEV (reference sequence). V was cut by 6 bases and J by 5 bases, with 16 bases left in between. Here the CDR3 DNA reads TGTGCCAGCAGGATACAGGGAGGAGGGACTGAAGCTTTCTTT. Translation: CASRIQGGGTEAFF.

The count of this clone is one. This chain uses TRBV6-1 with TRBJ2-3; 7 bases agree with TRBD1. Germline CDR1 reads MNHNS; CDR2 reads SASEGT. The CDR3 is 15 amino acids. The V gene end was trimmed by 4 bases and the J gene end by 1 base; junction bases not matched to a gene: 5. The CDR3 is CASSGGQDRTDTQYF. The CDR3, as DNA: TGTGCCAGCAGTGGAGGACAGGACCGCACAGATACGCAGTATTTT.

The chain couples TRBV30 to TRBJ1-6; D perhaps matches TRBD1 (5 bases). The length of the CDR3 is 11 residues. Trimming pared 5 bases from V and 6 bases from J, leaving 5 bases between. The germline V gene encodes CDR1 GTSNPN and CDR2 SVGIG (reference sequence). CDR3 in amino acids: CAWDSNSPLHF. The CDR3, as DNA: TGTGCCTGGGACAGTAATTCACCCCTCCACTTT.

This sequence joins TRBV9 and TRBJ1-4, with TRBD1 identical over 7 bases. This CDR3 has 15 residues. Trimming removed 4 bases from V and 8 bases from J; junction bases left unmatched: 11. Germline CDR1 and CDR2: SGDLS and YYNGEE. CDR3 loop: CASSSTGTAKEKLFF. CDR3 bases: TGTGCCAGCAGCTCGACCGGGACAGCCAAAGAAAAACTGTTTTTT.